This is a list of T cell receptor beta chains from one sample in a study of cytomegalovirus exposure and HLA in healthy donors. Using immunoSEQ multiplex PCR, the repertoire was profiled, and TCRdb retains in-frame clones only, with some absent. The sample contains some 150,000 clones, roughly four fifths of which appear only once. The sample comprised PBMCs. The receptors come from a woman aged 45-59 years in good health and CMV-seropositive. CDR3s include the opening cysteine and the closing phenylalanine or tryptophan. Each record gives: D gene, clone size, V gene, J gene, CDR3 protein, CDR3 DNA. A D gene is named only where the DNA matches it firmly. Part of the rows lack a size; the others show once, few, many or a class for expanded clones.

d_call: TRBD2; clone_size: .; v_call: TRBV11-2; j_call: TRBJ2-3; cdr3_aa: CASSLDPWGTTTDTQYF; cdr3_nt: TGTGCCAGCAGCTTAGATCCATGGGGGACTACCACAGATACGCAGTATTTT
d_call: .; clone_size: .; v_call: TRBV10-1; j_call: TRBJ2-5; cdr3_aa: CASSGGLQETQYF; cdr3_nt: TGCGCCAGCAGTGGAGGCCTCCAAGAGACCCAGTACTTC
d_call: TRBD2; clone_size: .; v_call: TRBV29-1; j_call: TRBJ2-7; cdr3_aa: CSATGTSAYEQYF; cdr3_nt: TGCAGCGCAACCGGGACTAGCGCCTACGAGCAGTACTTC
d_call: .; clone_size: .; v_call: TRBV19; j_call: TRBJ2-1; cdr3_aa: CASSISSLNEQFF; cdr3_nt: TGTGCCAGTAGTATATCCTCCCTCAATGAGCAGTTCTTC
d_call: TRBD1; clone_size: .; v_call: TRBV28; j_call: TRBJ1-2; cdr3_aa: CASSDRGQWDYGYTF; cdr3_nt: TGTGCCAGCAGTGACAGGGGGCAATGGGACTATGGCTACACCTTC
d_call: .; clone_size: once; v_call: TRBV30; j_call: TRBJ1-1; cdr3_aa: CAWSLGVFTEAFF; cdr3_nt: TGTGCCTGGAGTCTAGGGGTATTCACTGAAGCTTTCTTT
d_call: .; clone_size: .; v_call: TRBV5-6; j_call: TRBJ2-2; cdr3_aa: CASSLAPGFDTGELFF; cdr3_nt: TGTGCCAGCAGCTTGGCCCCGGGATTTGACACCGGGGAGCTGTTTTTT
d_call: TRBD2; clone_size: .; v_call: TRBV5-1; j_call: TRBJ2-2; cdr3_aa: CASSYPGLAGGSTGELFF; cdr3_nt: TGCGCCAGCAGCTATCCGGGACTAGCGGGAGGGAGCACCGGGGAGCTGTTTTTT
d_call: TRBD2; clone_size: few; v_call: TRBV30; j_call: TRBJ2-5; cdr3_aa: CAWSVWSGARQETQYF; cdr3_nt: TGTGCCTGGAGTGTGTGGAGCGGGGCCCGCCAAGAGACCCAGTACTTC
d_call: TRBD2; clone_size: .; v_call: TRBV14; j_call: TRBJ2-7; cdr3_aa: CASSRGGLRYEQYF; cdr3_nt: TGTGCCAGCAGCCGGGGAGGGCTAAGGTACGAGCAGTACTTC
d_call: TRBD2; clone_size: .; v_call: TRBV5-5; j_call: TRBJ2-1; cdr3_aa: CASSLTSGGTYNEQFF; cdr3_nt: TGTGCCAGCAGCTTGACTAGCGGGGGCACCTACAATGAGCAGTTCTTC
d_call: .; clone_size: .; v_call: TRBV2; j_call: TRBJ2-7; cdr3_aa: CASSVREQYF; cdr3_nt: TGTGCCAGCAGTGTGCGGGAGCAGTACTTC
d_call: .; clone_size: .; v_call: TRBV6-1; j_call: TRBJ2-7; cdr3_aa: CASLRDFSYEQYF; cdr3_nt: TGTGCCAGCTTACGGGACTTCTCCTACGAGCAGTACTTC
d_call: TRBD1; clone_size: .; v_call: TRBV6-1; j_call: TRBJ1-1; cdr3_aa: CASSEGTGEGTEAFF; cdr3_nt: TGTGCCAGCAGTGAGGGGACAGGGGAAGGGACTGAAGCTTTCTTT
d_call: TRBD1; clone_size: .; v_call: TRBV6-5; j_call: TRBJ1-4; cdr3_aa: CASSYGLTGDEKLFF; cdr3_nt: TGTGCCAGCAGTTACGGGTTGACAGGGGATGAAAAACTGTTTTTT
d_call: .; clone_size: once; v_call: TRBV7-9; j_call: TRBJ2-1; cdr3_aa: CASSFSAEQFF; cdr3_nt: TGTGCCAGCAGCTTTAGCGCCGAGCAGTTCTTC
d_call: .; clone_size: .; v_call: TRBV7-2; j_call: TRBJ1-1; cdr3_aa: CASSSRTELEAFF; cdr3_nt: TGTGCCAGCAGCTCCCGGACAGAACTTGAAGCTTTCTTT
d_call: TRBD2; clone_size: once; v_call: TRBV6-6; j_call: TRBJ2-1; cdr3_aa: CASTQTSKEQFF; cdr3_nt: TGTGCCAGCACTCAGACTAGCAAAGAGCAGTTCTTC
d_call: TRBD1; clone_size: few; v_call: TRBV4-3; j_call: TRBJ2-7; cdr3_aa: CASSYRDRAGEQYF; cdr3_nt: TGCGCCAGCAGCTACCGGGACAGGGCTGGCGAGCAGTACTTC
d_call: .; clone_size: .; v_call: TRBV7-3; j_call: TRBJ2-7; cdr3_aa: CASSLNGRGNEQYF; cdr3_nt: TGTGCCAGCAGCTTAAATGGTAGGGGGAACGAGCAGTACTTC
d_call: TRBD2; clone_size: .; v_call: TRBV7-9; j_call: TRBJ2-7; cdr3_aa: CASSFLTSGMEYEQYF; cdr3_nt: TGTGCCAGCAGCTTCCTGACTAGCGGGATGGAGTACGAGCAGTACTTC
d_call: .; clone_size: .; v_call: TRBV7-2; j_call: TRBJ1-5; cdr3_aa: CASSLVRFQYNSNQPQHF; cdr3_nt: TGTGCCAGCAGCTTAGTCAGATTCCAGTATAATAGCAATCAGCCCCAGCATTTT
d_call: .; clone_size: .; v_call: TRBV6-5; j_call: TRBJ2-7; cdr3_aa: CASRSFFNSYEQYF; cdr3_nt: TGTGCCAGCAGATCGTTCTTTAACTCCTACGAGCAGTACTTC
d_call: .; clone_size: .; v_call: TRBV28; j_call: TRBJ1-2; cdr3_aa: CASRRGRLLGYTF; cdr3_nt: TGTGCCAGCCGGAGGGGCCGACTTTTGGGCTACACCTTC
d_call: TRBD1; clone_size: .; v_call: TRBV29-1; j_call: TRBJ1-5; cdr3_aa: CSVKGANQPQHF; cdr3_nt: TGCAGCGTTAAGGGGGCAAATCAGCCCCAGCATTTT
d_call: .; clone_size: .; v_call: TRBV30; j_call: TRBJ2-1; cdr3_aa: CAWSPGFYNEQFF; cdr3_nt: TGTGCCTGGAGTCCGGGATTTTACAATGAGCAGTTCTTC
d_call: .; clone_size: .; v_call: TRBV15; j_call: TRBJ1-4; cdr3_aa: CATSRDTGWDEKLFF; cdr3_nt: TGTGCCACCAGCAGGGATACAGGGTGGGATGAAAAACTGTTTTTT
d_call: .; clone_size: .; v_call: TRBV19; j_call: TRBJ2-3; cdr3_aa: CASSRLWDTQYF; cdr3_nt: TGTGCCAGTAGTAGACTTTGGGATACGCAGTATTTT
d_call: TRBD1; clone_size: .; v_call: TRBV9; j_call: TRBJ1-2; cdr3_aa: CASSGQGAGYTF; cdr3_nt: TGTGCCAGCAGTGGACAGGGGGCTGGCTACACCTTC
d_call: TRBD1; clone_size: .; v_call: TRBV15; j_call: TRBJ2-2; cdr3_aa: CATSRGYRGLENTGELFF; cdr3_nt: TGTGCCACCAGCAGAGGGTACAGGGGGCTGGAGAACACCGGGGAGCTGTTTTTT
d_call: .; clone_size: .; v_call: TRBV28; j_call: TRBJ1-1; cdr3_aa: CASSGRYTEAFF; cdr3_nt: TGTGCCAGCAGCGGGAGGTACACTGAAGCTTTCTTT
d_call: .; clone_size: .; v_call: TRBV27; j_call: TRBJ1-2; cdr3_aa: CASSSLLPQDGYTF; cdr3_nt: TGTGCCAGCAGTTCCCTCCTTCCTCAGGATGGCTACACCTTC
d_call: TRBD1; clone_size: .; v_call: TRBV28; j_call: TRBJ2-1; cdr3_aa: CASSLWGQGARNEQFF; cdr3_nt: TGTGCCAGCAGTTTATGGGGACAGGGGGCGAGGAATGAGCAGTTCTTC
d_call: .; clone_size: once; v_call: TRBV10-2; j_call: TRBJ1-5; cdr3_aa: CASSQVNSNQPQHF; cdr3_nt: TGCGCCAGCAGCCAGGTGAATAGCAATCAGCCCCAGCATTTT
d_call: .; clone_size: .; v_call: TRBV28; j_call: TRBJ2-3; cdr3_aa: CASSLQGRGTDTQYF; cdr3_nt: TGTGCCAGCAGTTTACAGGGGCGAGGCACAGATACGCAGTATTTT
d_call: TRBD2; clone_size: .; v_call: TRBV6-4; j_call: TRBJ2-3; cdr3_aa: CASSDSTGGADTQYF; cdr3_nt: TGTGCCAGCAGTGACTCGACGGGGGGTGCAGATACGCAGTATTTT
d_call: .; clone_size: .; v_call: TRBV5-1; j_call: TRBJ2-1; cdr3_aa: CASSLESGPGNEQFF; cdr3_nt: TGCGCCAGCAGCTTGGAAAGCGGGCCTGGCAATGAGCAGTTCTTC
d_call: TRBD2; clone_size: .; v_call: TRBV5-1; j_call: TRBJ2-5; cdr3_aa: CASSWGTSEETQYF; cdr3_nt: TGCGCCAGCAGCTGGGGGACTAGCGAAGAGACCCAGTACTTC
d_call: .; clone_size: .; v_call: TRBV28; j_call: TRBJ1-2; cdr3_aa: CASTRLWGGYGYTF; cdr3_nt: TGTGCCAGCACCCGGCTGTGGGGGGGCTATGGCTACACCTTC
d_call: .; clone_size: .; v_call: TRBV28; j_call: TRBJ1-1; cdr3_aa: CASSLARENTEAFF; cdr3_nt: TGTGCCAGCAGTTTAGCCAGGGAGAACACTGAAGCTTTCTTT
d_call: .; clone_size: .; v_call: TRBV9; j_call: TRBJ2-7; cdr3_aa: CASSVATGAAYEQYF; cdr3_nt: TGTGCCAGCAGCGTAGCTACTGGGGCTGCCTACGAGCAGTACTTC
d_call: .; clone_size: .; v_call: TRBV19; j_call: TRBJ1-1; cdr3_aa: CASSPRHVMNTEAFF; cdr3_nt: TGTGCCAGTAGTCCTCGACATGTTATGAACACTGAAGCTTTCTTT
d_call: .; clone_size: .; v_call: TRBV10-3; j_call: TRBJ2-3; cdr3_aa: CAISDASTDRTDTQYF; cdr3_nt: TGTGCCATCAGTGATGCGTCGACAGACCGCACAGATACGCAGTATTTT
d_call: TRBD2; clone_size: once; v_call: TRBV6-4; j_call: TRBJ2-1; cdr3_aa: CASSRGREANEQFF; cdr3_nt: TGTGCCAGCAGTCGGGGGCGGGAGGCCAATGAGCAGTTCTTC
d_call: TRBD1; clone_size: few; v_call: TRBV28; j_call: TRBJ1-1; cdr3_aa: CASSLPGQGKGAFF; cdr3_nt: TGTGCCAGCAGCCTCCCGGGACAGGGAAAAGGTGCTTTCTTT
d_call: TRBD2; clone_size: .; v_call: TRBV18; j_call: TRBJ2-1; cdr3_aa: CASSPIQAGDFNEQFF; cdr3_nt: TGTGCCAGCTCACCAATTCAAGCGGGAGATTTTAATGAGCAGTTCTTC
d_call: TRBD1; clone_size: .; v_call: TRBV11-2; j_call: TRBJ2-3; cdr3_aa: CASRYRGVTDTQYF; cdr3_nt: TGTGCCAGCAGATACAGGGGTGTCACAGATACGCAGTATTTT
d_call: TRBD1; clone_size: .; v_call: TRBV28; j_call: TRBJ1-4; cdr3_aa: CASSPWDRGGEKLFF; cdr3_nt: TGTGCCAGCAGTCCGTGGGACAGGGGGGGAGAAAAACTGTTTTTT
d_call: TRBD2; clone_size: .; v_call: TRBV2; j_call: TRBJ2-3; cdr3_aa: CASSEGGLAAPTQYF; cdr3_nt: TGTGCCAGCAGTGAAGGGGGACTAGCCGCTCCTACGCAGTATTTT